A single sample gave rise to the 15 T cell receptor beta chains below, sequenced in a study of early T cells in non-severe SARS-CoV-2 infection. One entry per CDR3 protein, called by TCRdb with MiXCR from the 5' RACE reads. The sample has fewer than 85,000 distinct CDR3 sequences; over 9% are singletons. This material consisted of whole blood, taken at baseline. The receptors originated from an adult who was a healthcare worker with PCR-confirmed SARS-CoV-2 infection or an uninfected control (not recorded which).

The CDR3 region has the DNA TGCGCCAGCAGTGAGCCGAGAGGAGACATGATCAACTACAATGAGCAGTTCTTC. Protein product: CASSEPRGDMINYNEQFF. The rearrangement links TRBV10-2 to TRBJ2-1; D gene ambiguous. V dropped 2 bases and J dropped 3 bases, with 20 bases sitting between them. CDR3 length: 18 residues. The germline V gene encodes CDR1 WSHSY and CDR2 SAAADI.

V is TRBV12-3 or TRBV12-4 and J is TRBJ2-7; D may be TRBD1 (5 bases). The CDR3 consists of 15 residues. The V end was cut by 3 bases, the J end by 1 base, with 13 bases between. The CDR3 region is CASSFTSGNSYEQYF. The CDR3 nucleotides read TGTGCCAGCAGTTTTACTTCAGGGAATTCCTACGAGCAGTACTTC.

This clonotype was found a few times. This sequence joins TRBV4-1 and TRBJ2-5, with TRBD2 identical over 9 bases. Germline CDR1 and CDR2: MGHRA and YSYEKL. With V trimmed by 1 base and J by 5 bases, 14 bases remained unmatched. This CDR3 region has 18 residues. DNA for the CDR3: TGCGCCAGCAGCCAAGTACCTGGCGGGGGGGCCATTCGGGAGACCCAGTACTTC. Residues: CASSQVPGGGAIRETQYF.

This chain connects TRBV7-2 to TRBJ2-2; the D is unclear. V was cut by 4 bases and J by 0 bases, with 9 bases left in between. CDR1 and CDR2 (germline): SGHTA, FQGNSA. The CDR3 is 15 residues long. This CDR3 reads CASSWSTSNTGELFF. In nucleotides, the CDR3 is TGTGCCAGCAGCTGGAGTACCTCGAACACCGGGGAGCTGTTTTTT.

This clonotype was seen only a few times. The V call is TRBV29-1, the J call TRBJ1-1, with D tentatively TRBD1 (5 bases). From germline, CDR1 is SQVTM and CDR2 ANQGSEA. Trimming left V 6 bases short and J 5 bases short, with 16 bases between. The CDR3 has 13 amino acids. The CDR3 region is CSVYRPLGTEAFF. The CDR3 DNA reads TGCAGCGTGTACAGGCCCTTGGGGACTGAAGCTTTCTTT.

The rearrangement uses TRBV7-3 and TRBJ2-2; weak D call: TRBD1 (5 bases). Trimming removed 4 bases from V and 8 bases from J, with 11 bases in between. Germline V gene lookup returns CDR1 SGHTA and CDR2 FQGTGA. This CDR3 spans 13 amino acids. For the CDR3, the DNA is TGTGCCAGCAGCTCGTCAAGACAGGGGGAGCTGTTTTTT. Translated: CASSSSRQGELFF.

This clonotype was detected only a few times. V usage is TRBV2 and J usage is TRBJ1-2; D may be TRBD1 (5 bases). V shed 3 bases and J shed 2 bases, with 7 bases lying between them. The CDR3 contains 13 residues. Germline CDR1 is SNHLY and CDR2 is FYNNEI. DNA for the CDR3: TGTGCCAGCAGTGAGAGGGGAAACTATGGCTACACCTTC. It codes for CASSERGNYGYTF.

This clonotype was observed a handful of times. This chain uses TRBV12-3 or TRBV12-4 with TRBJ1-1, with D possibly being TRBD1 (5 bases). The CDR3 length is 14 residues. V was shortened by 3 bases and J by 4 bases, with 12 bases between the two germline ends. CDR3 region: CASSLGQVTTEAFF. The CDR3 region has the DNA TGTGCCAGCAGTTTGGGGCAGGTGACCACTGAAGCTTTCTTT.

The chain carries TRBV2 and TRBJ2-2, with D perhaps being TRBD1 or TRBD2 (5 bases each). CDR1 is SNHLY, CDR2 FYNNEI, per germline. CDR3 size: 15 residues. The V end lost 2 bases, the J end lost 5 bases, and 12 bases lay between the germline ends. In DNA, the CDR3 is TGTGCCAGCAGTGAACCGGGGCAGATTACCGGGGAGCTGTTTTTT. It specifies CASSEPGQITGELFF.

V usage is TRBV6-6 and J usage is TRBJ2-7; D uncertain. V lost 6 bases, J lost 3 bases, and 15 bases lay in between. The CDR3 sequence is 14 residues long. Germline CDR1 and CDR2: MNHNY and SVGAGI (reference sequence). This CDR3 reads CASRPDGTYYEQYF. The CDR3, as DNA: TGTGCCAGCAGACCGGACGGAACGTACTACGAGCAGTACTTC.

This rearrangement joins TRBV5-1 to TRBJ2-6, with a possible D match to TRBD1 (6 bases). The CDR3 sequence is 16 residues long. Germline lookup yields CDR1 SGHRS and CDR2 YFSETQ. Between the trimmed V and J ends, which lost 3 bases and 0 bases, there was a span of 10 bases. CDR3 loop: CASSWNRVSGANVLTF. CDR3 coding DNA: TGCGCCAGCAGCTGGAACAGGGTCTCTGGGGCCAACGTCCTGACTTTC. Combining the CDR3 with reference TRBV5-1 and TRBJ2-6 gives the whole variable domain KAGVTQTPRYLIKTRGQQVTLSCSPISGHRSVSWYQQTPGQGLQFLFEYFSETQRNKGNFPGRFSGRQFSNSRSEMNVSTLELGDSALYLCASSWNRVSGANVLTFGAGSRLTVL.

CDR3: CASTPTWSSYNEQFF. As DNA, the CDR3 is TGTGCCAGCACCCCGACTTGGTCTTCCTACAATGAGCAGTTCTTC. V usage is TRBV3-1 and J usage is TRBJ2-1; D ambiguous. Germline CDR1 reads LGHDT; CDR2 reads YNNKEL (reference sequence). Deletions cut 7 bases from V and 1 base from J, with 14 bases between. The CDR3 sequence is 15 residues long.

This clonotype was detected only a few times. The chain carries TRBV5-1 and TRBJ2-2; D ambiguous. The CDR3 has 15 residues. In germline, CDR1 is SGHRS, CDR2 YFSETQ. V was shortened by 1 base and J by 2 bases, with 9 bases between the two germline ends. The CDR3 reads CASSLRISNTGELFF. The CDR3 bases are TGCGCCAGCAGCTTGAGAATTTCCAACACCGGGGAGCTGTTTTTT.

The chain couples TRBV19 to TRBJ2-1; a weak D match, TRBD2 (5 bases). Trimming pared 7 bases from V and 6 bases from J, leaving 7 bases between. This CDR3 has 11 residues. In germline, CDR1 is LNHDA, CDR2 SQIVND (reference sequence). Written as DNA, the CDR3 is TGTGCCAGTAACGAGGGCAATGAGCAGTTCTTC. Protein product: CASNEGNEQFF. The whole variable domain, remainder taken from reference TRBV19 and TRBJ2-1, is DGGITQSPKYLFRKEGQNVTLSCEQNLNHDAMYWYRQDPGQGLRLIYYSQIVNDFQKGDIAEGYSVSREKKESFPLTVTSAQKNPTAFYLCASNEGNEQFFGPGTRLTVL.

This clonotype is labeled as large. This chain joins TRBV10-3 and TRBJ2-3; D unresolved. The germline V and J ends were trimmed by 3 bases and 4 bases, with 14 bases remaining between them. The germline gives CDR1 ENHRY, CDR2 SYGVKD. The CDR3 has 15 amino acids. CDR3 bases: TGTGCCATCAGTGATAACCTTCGTCGACCAGATACGCAGTATTTT. Translated, it gives CAISDNLRRPDTQYF.